Below are 14 T cell receptor beta chains sequenced from a single sample in a study of T cells after somatic rescue of genetic block. Method: immunoSEQ multiplex PCR; TCRdb's copy keeps in-frame clones and lacks some. The sample includes more than 70,000 clones, around 89% of them seen just once. Source material: peripheral blood mononuclear cells (PBMCs). All receptors derive from a woman between 18 and 29 years old.

The chain employs TRBV28 and TRBJ1-1; 11 bases agree with TRBD1. V was pared by 7 bases and J by 5 bases, with 9 bases of the junction left unmatched. Germline loops: CDR1 MDHEN, CDR2 SYDVKM. The CDR3 runs 15 residues. Written as DNA, the CDR3 is TGTGCCAGCATCCCGACGAGGGACAGGGGGACTGAAGCTTTCTTT. Translation gives CASIPTRDRGTEAFF.

This clone was detected once. The chain couples TRBV7-9 to TRBJ2-7; D unclear. V was pared by 3 bases and J by 2 bases, with 5 bases between. The V gene's germline CDR1 is SEHNR and CDR2 FQNEAQ (reference sequence). This CDR3 is built from 12 residues. The CDR3 region is CASSLGTYEQYF. The CDR3 bases are TGTGCCAGCAGCTTGGGGACCTACGAGCAGTACTTC.

The chain has TRBV4-1 and TRBJ2-5; 9 positions agree with TRBD1. CDR1 is MGHRA, CDR2 YSYEKL, per germline. V lost 3 bases and J lost 3; bases outside the gene matches: 5. CDR3 length: 15 residues. CDR3 amino acids: CASSQTDRGEETQYF. Here the CDR3 DNA reads TGCGCCAGCAGCCAGACCGACAGGGGGGAAGAGACCCAGTACTTC.

The chain uses TRBV19 and TRBJ1-5, with 7 bases matching TRBD1. The CDR3 has 14 amino acids. Germline CDR1 is LNHDA and CDR2 is SQIVND (reference sequence). J lost 9 bases, V lost 7 bases, and 12 bases had no gene match. CDR3 sequence reads: CASTTGTAALPQHF. The CDR3 DNA reads TGTGCCAGTACCACAGGGACAGCCGCCTTGCCCCAGCATTTT.

The chain has TRBV27 and TRBJ1-2; D uncertain. V was pared by 6 bases and J by 5 bases, with 16 bases between. The length of the CDR3 is 14 residues. Germline-derived CDR1 and CDR2 are MNHEY and SMNVEV (reference sequence). The CDR3 bases are TGTGCCAGCAGCCCGGGAGGAGGTGGGTATGGCTACACCTTC. It codes for CASSPGGGGYGYTF.

The chain links TRBV18 to TRBJ1-5; 8 bases fit TRBD1. J was trimmed by 4 bases and V by 6 bases; bases with no gene match: 17. CDR1 and CDR2 (germline): KGHSH, LQKENI. The CDR3 covers 18 residues. CDR3 sequence (DNA): TGTGCCAGCTCGCAAGTCAGAGACAGGGGAGAGAGGAATCAGCCCCAGCATTTT. The encoded protein is CASSQVRDRGERNQPQHF.

This chain joins TRBV6-1 and TRBJ2-7, with D perhaps TRBD1 (5 bases). V shed 6 bases and J shed 6 bases, with 9 bases lying between them. The CDR3 totals 11 residues. CDR1 and CDR2 (germline): MNHNS, SASEGT. CDR3 in DNA: TGTGCCAGCAGCCGCGACAGCGAGCAGTACTTC. This translates into CASSRDSEQYF.

The gene calls are TRBV2 and TRBJ1-2, with D hard to call. This CDR3 comprises 14 residues. The V gene's germline CDR1 is SNHLY and CDR2 FYNNEI. V dropped 7 bases and J dropped 4 bases, with 16 bases sitting between them. The CDR3 DNA is TGTGCCAGCATCGGAGTGTTGGGTCCCTATGGCTACACCTTC. This sequence encodes CASIGVLGPYGYTF.

This chain links TRBV29-1 with TRBJ1-5; D unresolved. The V end was cut by 4 bases, the J end by 2 bases, with 6 bases between. Per the germline V gene, CDR1 is SQVTM and CDR2 is ANQGSEA. This CDR3 contains 12 residues. In DNA form, the CDR3 reads TGCAGCGTTGCCTTACGCAATCAGCCCCAGCATTTT. Amino acid sequence: CSVALRNQPQHF.

This chain links TRBV5-1 with TRBJ2-7; 10 bases fit TRBD2. V shed 5 bases and J 2 bases; nucleotides not matched to a gene: 7. The CDR3 contains 15 residues. The germline gives CDR1 SGHRS, CDR2 YFSETQ. For the CDR3, the DNA is TGCGCCAGCAGGCTGCTTAGCGGGGGGACCTACGAGCAGTACTTC. This sequence encodes CASRLLSGGTYEQYF. Combining the CDR3 with reference TRBV5-1 and TRBJ2-7 gives the whole variable domain KAGVTQTPRYLIKTRGQQVTLSCSPISGHRSVSWYQQTPGQGLQFLFEYFSETQRNKGNFPGRFSGRQFSNSRSEMNVSTLELGDSALYLCASRLLSGGTYEQYFGPGTRLTVT.

The V and J genes are TRBV27 and TRBJ1-4; tentative D call: TRBD1 (6 bases). Germline CDR1 is MNHEY and CDR2 is SMNVEV (reference sequence). V was pared by 6 bases and J by 2 bases, with 22 bases between. The CDR3 loop spans 18 amino acids. Here the CDR3 reads CASSPRGAVVSTNEKLFF. The CDR3 DNA follows: TGTGCCAGCAGCCCTAGGGGGGCTGTAGTATCTACTAATGAAAAACTGTTTTTT.

The genes are TRBV2 and TRBJ1-3, with TRBD1 identical over 7 bases. V shed 3 bases and J 3 bases; nucleotides not matched to a gene: 11. Germline loops: CDR1 SNHLY, CDR2 FYNNEI. The CDR3 is made up of 17 amino acids. CDR3 nucleotide sequence: TGTGCCAGCAGTGACGCCCCAGGGGGGGCAAATGGAAACACCATATATTTT. As protein: CASSDAPGGANGNTIYF.

The V and J genes are TRBV2 and TRBJ2-3; D call uncertain. Germline loops: CDR1 SNHLY, CDR2 FYNNEI. The CDR3 sequence is 11 residues long. Deletions cut 8 bases from V and 4 bases from J, with 7 bases between. CDR3 coding DNA: TGTGCCAGCCGTGTTGCAGATACGCAGTATTTT. Amino acids: CASRVADTQYF.

CDR3 protein: CASSSNEKLFF. In DNA, the CDR3 is TGTGCCAGCAGCTCTAATGAAAAACTGTTTTTT. The chain is built from TRBV28 and TRBJ1-4; D is undetermined. The CDR3 has 11 amino acids. CDR1 and CDR2 from the germline V gene are MDHEN and SYDVKM. The V end lost 6 bases, the J end lost 3 bases, and 2 bases lay between the germline ends. Full variable domain (remainder filled in from reference TRBV28 and TRBJ1-4): DVKVTQSSRYLVKRTGEKVFLECVQDMDHENMFWYRQDPGLGLRLIYFSYDVKMKEKGDIPEGYSVSREKKERFSLILESASTNQTSMYLCASSSNEKLFFGSGTQLSVL.